A selection of T cell receptor beta chains follows, all from one sample in a study of blood T cell repertoires in COVID-19. Profiling relied on immunoSEQ multiplex PCR, and the TCRdb table lists in-frame clones only, not all of them. The sample consists of 150,000 to 200,000 clones, roughly four fifths of them appearing once. The sequenced material came from peripheral blood. The receptors shown here come from a human donor in a cohort sampled during active COVID-19. The CDR3 runs from the conserved cysteine through the conserved F or W. Each record gives: V gene, D gene, J gene, clone size, CDR3 DNA, CDR3 protein. D genes are given only for firm matches. Only some rows state a clone size, as once, few, many or a class for expanded clones.

v_gene: TRBV13; d_gene: NA; j_gene: TRBJ2-5; abundance: NA; CDR3nt: TGTGCCAGCAGCAAACGAGGACTCTGGGAGACCCAGTACTTC; CDR3aa: CASSKRGLWETQYF
v_gene: TRBV5-4; d_gene: TRBD2; j_gene: TRBJ2-7; abundance: NA; CDR3nt: TGTGCCAGTCAAGCGGGAGGGGTCTACGAGCAGTACTTC; CDR3aa: CASQAGGVYEQYF
v_gene: TRBV10-2; d_gene: NA; j_gene: TRBJ2-7; abundance: NA; CDR3nt: TGCGCCAGCAGGACTCTTAACGAGCAGTACTTC; CDR3aa: CASRTLNEQYF
v_gene: TRBV5-5; d_gene: NA; j_gene: TRBJ2-7; abundance: NA; CDR3nt: TGTGCCAGCAGCTTGGAAGGGGCTGTGGGCGAGCAGTACTTC; CDR3aa: CASSLEGAVGEQYF
v_gene: TRBV10-3; d_gene: TRBD2; j_gene: TRBJ2-6; abundance: NA; CDR3nt: TGTGCCATCACCGCCGGGACTAGCGGGGGGTACTCTGGGGCCAACGTCCTGACTTTC; CDR3aa: CAITAGTSGGYSGANVLTF
v_gene: TRBV10-3; d_gene: TRBD2; j_gene: TRBJ2-7; abundance: NA; CDR3nt: TGTGCCATCAGAGAACGGGAGGGGACCGGGGACGAGCAGTACTTC; CDR3aa: CAIREREGTGDEQYF
v_gene: TRBV9; d_gene: TRBD1; j_gene: TRBJ2-6; abundance: NA; CDR3nt: TGTGCCAGCAGGCCAGGGGGCGCGGGGGCCAACGTCCTGACTTTC; CDR3aa: CASRPGGAGANVLTF
v_gene: TRBV7-2; d_gene: NA; j_gene: TRBJ1-1; abundance: once; CDR3nt: TGTGCCAGCAGACCCGGGGGGGGTATCACTGAAGCTTTCTTT; CDR3aa: CASRPGGGITEAFF
v_gene: TRBV15; d_gene: TRBD2; j_gene: TRBJ2-3; abundance: NA; CDR3nt: TGTGCCACCAGCTCCCCCGGGAGGACCACGGGATGGACGCAGTATTTT; CDR3aa: CATSSPGRTTGWTQYF
v_gene: TRBV25-1; d_gene: NA; j_gene: TRBJ2-7; abundance: NA; CDR3nt: TGTGCCAGCAGTGAGAGGGCCCCATGGGAGCAGTACTTC; CDR3aa: CASSERAPWEQYF
v_gene: TRBV7-9; d_gene: TRBD1; j_gene: TRBJ2-7; abundance: NA; CDR3nt: TGTGCCAGCAGCCCCCGGGACAGGGCCATATTAGCTTCCTACGAGCAGTACTTC; CDR3aa: CASSPRDRAILASYEQYF
v_gene: TRBV2; d_gene: TRBD1; j_gene: TRBJ1-1; abundance: NA; CDR3nt: TGTGCCAGCAGTGAAGCTGGAGTGTACAGGGGGTACACTGAAGCTTTCTTT; CDR3aa: CASSEAGVYRGYTEAFF
v_gene: TRBV27; d_gene: TRBD1; j_gene: TRBJ2-7; abundance: NA; CDR3nt: TGTGCCAGCAGCGACAGGGCCCTGAGCTCCTACGAGCAGTACTTC; CDR3aa: CASSDRALSSYEQYF
v_gene: TRBV9; d_gene: NA; j_gene: TRBJ2-6; abundance: NA; CDR3nt: TGTGCCAGCAGCCCAGACGAGGGTATATACTCTGGGGCCAACGTCCTGACTTTC; CDR3aa: CASSPDEGIYSGANVLTF
v_gene: TRBV5-1; d_gene: TRBD1; j_gene: TRBJ1-2; abundance: NA; CDR3nt: TGCGCCAGCAGTTACGGACAGGGGGCCAACTATGGCTACACCTTC; CDR3aa: CASSYGQGANYGYTF
v_gene: TRBV4-1; d_gene: NA; j_gene: TRBJ2-6; abundance: NA; CDR3nt: TGCGCCAGCAGCCAAGGGCGAGACAGGATCCGCTCTGGGGCCAACGTCCTGACTTTC; CDR3aa: CASSQGRDRIRSGANVLTF
v_gene: TRBV4-1; d_gene: TRBD1; j_gene: TRBJ2-7; abundance: NA; CDR3nt: TGCGCCAGCAGCCAAGGGACAGGGTCTATCAAGCAGTACTTC; CDR3aa: CASSQGTGSIKQYF
v_gene: TRBV7-2; d_gene: NA; j_gene: TRBJ1-1; abundance: NA; CDR3nt: TGTGCCAGCAGCTTAGCGGGAGACACATATGAAGCTTTCTTT; CDR3aa: CASSLAGDTYEAFF
v_gene: TRBV20-1; d_gene: TRBD1; j_gene: TRBJ1-5; abundance: NA; CDR3nt: TGCAGTGCTAGTTTCTCGGGACAGGGGTTCAGCAATCAGCCCCAGCATTTT; CDR3aa: CSASFSGQGFSNQPQHF
v_gene: TRBV2; d_gene: TRBD1; j_gene: TRBJ1-2; abundance: NA; CDR3nt: TGTGCCAGCAGAGGGGACAGCTTCTATGGCTACACCTTC; CDR3aa: CASRGDSFYGYTF
v_gene: TRBV5-6; d_gene: NA; j_gene: TRBJ1-5; abundance: few; CDR3nt: TGTGCCAGCAGCTTCGACAGGAATCAGCCCCAGCATTTT; CDR3aa: CASSFDRNQPQHF
v_gene: TRBV4-2; d_gene: NA; j_gene: TRBJ2-7; abundance: NA; CDR3nt: TGTGCCAGCAGTCCCAAGGGGGTTTACGAGCAGTACTTC; CDR3aa: CASSPKGVYEQYF
v_gene: TRBV7-3; d_gene: NA; j_gene: TRBJ1-2; abundance: NA; CDR3nt: TGTGCCAGCAGCCCTTCGTCGGGGGGAAGTCCATATGGCTACACCTTC; CDR3aa: CASSPSSGGSPYGYTF
v_gene: TRBV2; d_gene: NA; j_gene: TRBJ1-4; abundance: NA; CDR3nt: TGTGCCAGCAGTGAAATCCCGCCAGGCCGTAATGAAAAACTGTTTTTT; CDR3aa: CASSEIPPGRNEKLFF
v_gene: TRBV5-6; d_gene: NA; j_gene: TRBJ2-5; abundance: NA; CDR3nt: TGTGCCAGCAGCTTGGAGCGTCTTAGTGAGACCCAGTACTTC; CDR3aa: CASSLERLSETQYF
v_gene: TRBV3-1/TRBV3-2; d_gene: TRBD2; j_gene: TRBJ2-7; abundance: NA; CDR3nt: TGTGCCAGCAGCCAAGACCGGGGGAGGGCGGGCTACGAGCAGTACTTC; CDR3aa: CASSQDRGRAGYEQYF
v_gene: TRBV7-2; d_gene: TRBD1; j_gene: TRBJ1-5; abundance: NA; CDR3nt: TGTGCCAGCAGTTCGGACAGGGCGTTGGGTCAGCCCCAGCATTTT; CDR3aa: CASSSDRALGQPQHF
v_gene: TRBV1; d_gene: NA; j_gene: TRBJ2-7; abundance: NA; CDR3nt: TGCACTTCGGCCGGGGGGAGGGGCTACGAGCAGTACTTC; CDR3aa: CTSAGGRGYEQYF
v_gene: TRBV3-1/TRBV3-2; d_gene: TRBD1; j_gene: TRBJ1-4; abundance: NA; CDR3nt: TGTGCCAGCAGCCCTGCGGACAGGATATTTGAAAAACTGTTTTTT; CDR3aa: CASSPADRIFEKLFF
v_gene: TRBV5-1; d_gene: NA; j_gene: TRBJ2-7; abundance: once; CDR3nt: TGCGCCAGCAGCCCGGGGACGGAGGCCAGGGGGCAGTACTTC; CDR3aa: CASSPGTEARGQYF
v_gene: TRBV5-6; d_gene: NA; j_gene: TRBJ2-4; abundance: NA; CDR3nt: TGTGCCAGCACCTCGGGGCCGGGGGACAAAAACATTCAGTACTTC; CDR3aa: CASTSGPGDKNIQYF
v_gene: TRBV28; d_gene: TRBD2; j_gene: TRBJ2-7; abundance: NA; CDR3nt: TGTGCCAGCAGTCTCCCGGGACTAGCAGTATACGAGCAGTACTTC; CDR3aa: CASSLPGLAVYEQYF
v_gene: TRBV6-5; d_gene: TRBD2; j_gene: TRBJ2-5; abundance: NA; CDR3nt: TGTGCCAGCAGACTAGCGGGAGGGCCGAGGGAGACCCAGTACTTC; CDR3aa: CASRLAGGPRETQYF
v_gene: TRBV9; d_gene: NA; j_gene: TRBJ1-2; abundance: NA; CDR3nt: TGTGCCAGCAGCGCTGGGGGGGGGCACGATGGCTACACCTTC; CDR3aa: CASSAGGGHDGYTF
v_gene: TRBV10-2; d_gene: NA; j_gene: TRBJ1-5; abundance: NA; CDR3nt: TGCGCCAGCACCGGACTGGCCAATCAGCCCCAGCATTTT; CDR3aa: CASTGLANQPQHF
v_gene: TRBV18; d_gene: NA; j_gene: TRBJ1-1; abundance: NA; CDR3nt: TGTGCCAGCTCACCAGGGCAGAACACTGAAGCTTTCTTT; CDR3aa: CASSPGQNTEAFF
v_gene: TRBV28; d_gene: NA; j_gene: TRBJ1-5; abundance: once; CDR3nt: TGTGCCAGCAGTCAGGGAGGGGGAGGTCAGCCCCAGCATTTT; CDR3aa: CASSQGGGGQPQHF
v_gene: TRBV5-1; d_gene: TRBD1; j_gene: TRBJ1-4; abundance: NA; CDR3nt: TGCGCCACCTCGGAGGGGACAGAAGGTAATGAAAAACTGTTTTTT; CDR3aa: CATSEGTEGNEKLFF
v_gene: TRBV19; d_gene: NA; j_gene: TRBJ1-1; abundance: NA; CDR3nt: TGTGCCAGTAGTGTCATGGTAGACACTGAAGCTTTCTTT; CDR3aa: CASSVMVDTEAFF
v_gene: TRBV7-6; d_gene: TRBD1; j_gene: TRBJ2-7; abundance: NA; CDR3nt: TGTGCCAGCAGCTTGCGGGGACAGGACCCCTACGAGCAGTACTTC; CDR3aa: CASSLRGQDPYEQYF
v_gene: TRBV7-2; d_gene: NA; j_gene: TRBJ2-7; abundance: once; CDR3nt: TGTGCCAGCAGCTTAGAAGCGGACTCCTACGAGCAGTACTTC; CDR3aa: CASSLEADSYEQYF
v_gene: TRBV7-2; d_gene: NA; j_gene: TRBJ1-6; abundance: NA; CDR3nt: TGTGCCAGCAGCTTAGAGGGGGTCAATTCACCCCTCCACTTT; CDR3aa: CASSLEGVNSPLHF
v_gene: TRBV5-5; d_gene: TRBD1; j_gene: TRBJ1-1; abundance: NA; CDR3nt: TGTGCCAGCAGCTTCACAGGGGACACTGAAGCTTTCTTT; CDR3aa: CASSFTGDTEAFF
v_gene: TRBV4-3; d_gene: NA; j_gene: TRBJ1-1; abundance: NA; CDR3nt: TGCGCCAGCAGCCAAGACAGCGGGGGTCTGAAGGGAGCTTTCTTT; CDR3aa: CASSQDSGGLKGAFF
v_gene: TRBV7-2; d_gene: NA; j_gene: TRBJ2-5; abundance: once; CDR3nt: TGTGCCAGCAGCTTGGAACAGGGAGAGACCCAGTACTTC; CDR3aa: CASSLEQGETQYF
v_gene: TRBV11-2; d_gene: NA; j_gene: TRBJ2-5; abundance: NA; CDR3nt: TGTGCCAGCAGCTTAGGGGGGCGGGAGACCCAGTACTTC; CDR3aa: CASSLGGRETQYF
v_gene: TRBV27; d_gene: TRBD1; j_gene: TRBJ2-1; abundance: NA; CDR3nt: TGTGCCAGCAGTTTTGGGACAGCCTCCTACAATGAGCAGTTCTTC; CDR3aa: CASSFGTASYNEQFF
v_gene: TRBV3-1/TRBV3-2; d_gene: NA; j_gene: TRBJ2-7; abundance: NA; CDR3nt: TGTGCCAGCAGCCCCCGGCGGCCAGGGGGGACCTACGAGCAGTACTTC; CDR3aa: CASSPRRPGGTYEQYF
v_gene: TRBV4-2; d_gene: TRBD1; j_gene: TRBJ1-1; abundance: few; CDR3nt: TGTGCCAGCAGCCCTCCGGACAGGGCTACTGAAGCTTTCTTT; CDR3aa: CASSPPDRATEAFF
v_gene: TRBV7-2; d_gene: NA; j_gene: TRBJ2-5; abundance: NA; CDR3nt: TGTGCCAGCAGCACAGGGGGGGGGTCGAAGACCCAGTACTTC; CDR3aa: CASSTGGGSKTQYF